One and the same sample provided the 16 T cell receptor beta chains below, sequenced in a study of cytomegalovirus exposure and HLA in healthy donors. The PCR used 60 Vbeta and 13 Jbeta primers. Produced via immunoSEQ multiplex PCR; TCRdb's table is partial and in-frame only. The sample gives some 150,000 clones, approximately 81% of which show up once; about 2.3% is in the top ten. Sequenced sample: PBMCs. These receptors all come from a woman aged 18-29 years in good health and CMV-seronegative.

This clone was counted only a few times. The chain links TRBV4-3 to TRBJ2-6; the D gene is possibly TRBD1 (7 bases). The germline V gene has CDR1 LGHNA and CDR2 YSLEER. Trimming stripped 4 bases from V and 4 bases from J, with 14 bases between. The CDR3 is 16 amino acids. CDR3 DNA sequence: TGCGCCAGCAGCCCCGCAGGGGGGTCCGGGGCCAACGTCCTGACTTTC. Protein: CASSPAGGSGANVLTF.

The chain carries TRBV7-2 and TRBJ1-4; maybe TRBD1 (5 bases). Germline CDR1 reads SGHTA; CDR2 reads FQGNSA. V gave up 0 bases and J gave up 3 bases, with 8 bases separating them. The CDR3 covers 15 residues. The CDR3 nucleotides read TGTGCCAGCAGCTTAGCGTCGGGGGCTAATGAAAAACTGTTTTTT. Protein product: CASSLASGANEKLFF.

This sequence joins TRBV7-6 and TRBJ2-3; possible D gene TRBD1, 6 bases. V lost 5 bases and J lost 5, with 8 bases in between. From germline, CDR1 is SGHVS and CDR2 FNYEAQ. This CDR3 spans 12 amino acids. In DNA, the CDR3 is TGTGCCAGCAGCAAAGGGGGAGATACGCAGTATTTT. Translation: CASSKGGDTQYF.

On this clone itself: Other DNA sequences from this sample encode an identical CDR3 as well. V and J are TRBV19 and TRBJ2-2; a weak D match, TRBD1 (5 bases). V was cut by 5 bases and J by 1 base, with 8 bases left in between. Germline assignment: CDR1 LNHDA and CDR2 SQIVND (reference sequence). The CDR3 length is 14 residues. Here the CDR3 DNA reads TGTGCCAGTAGTTTTACAGGGAACACCGGGGAGCTGTTTTTT. Residues: CASSFTGNTGELFF.

The chain employs TRBV5-1 and TRBJ2-7; 12 bases align to TRBD2. V was pared by 4 bases and J by 7 bases, with 12 bases of the junction left unmatched. The CDR3 consists of 16 residues. Germline V lookup: CDR1 SGHRS, CDR2 YFSETQ. The CDR3 protein is CASSNLLAGGLGEQYF. CDR3 nucleotides: TGCGCCAGCAGCAACCTTCTAGCGGGGGGGCTAGGGGAGCAGTACTTC.

This sequence joins TRBV7-8 and TRBJ1-6, with D possibly matching TRBD1 (6 bases). Trimming took off 5 bases at V and 12 bases at J, with 11 bases between the two ends. Germline lookup yields CDR1 SGHVS and CDR2 FQNEAQ. This CDR3 spans 12 amino acids. CDR3 sequence (DNA): TGTGCCAGCAGCCCACTCAGGGGACCCCTCCACTTT. Its protein is CASSPLRGPLHF. Combining the CDR3 with reference TRBV7-8 and TRBJ1-6 gives the whole variable domain GAGVSQSPRYKVAKRGQDVALRCDPISGHVSLFWYQQALGQGPEFLTYFQNEAQLDKSGLPSDRFFAERPEGSVSTLKIQRTQQEDSAVYLCASSPLRGPLHFGNGTRLTVT.

The J gene is TRBJ1-2, the V gene TRBV30, with D possibly TRBD1 on 5 matching bases. Germline V lookup: CDR1 GTSNPN, CDR2 SVGIG (reference sequence). Trimming removed 2 bases from V and 8 bases from J, with 12 bases in between. This CDR3 is 12 amino acids long. The CDR3 reads CAWSSQAPGYTF. Written as DNA, the CDR3 is TGTGCCTGGAGTTCACAGGCCCCCGGCTACACCTTC.

The chain carries TRBV6-5 and TRBJ1-6; 7 bases are a match to TRBD1. The length of the CDR3 is 16 residues. The trim removed 0 bases at V and 10 bases at J, leaving 9 bases unmatched. CDR1 is MNHEY and CDR2 is SVGAGI in the germline V gene. The CDR3 loop is CASSYSDGQVGSPLHF. The CDR3 nucleotides read TGTGCCAGCAGTTACTCGGACGGACAGGTTGGATCACCCCTCCACTTT.

The V gene is TRBV5-1, the J gene TRBJ2-3, with D perhaps TRBD2 (6 bases). Deletions cut 2 bases from V and 3 bases from J, with 10 bases between. This CDR3 has 14 residues. Germline V gene data show CDR1 as SGHRS and CDR2 as YFSETQ. CDR3 amino acids: CASSFGGVTDTQYF. CDR3 DNA: TGCGCCAGCAGCTTCGGGGGAGTGACAGATACGCAGTATTTT.

This clone was observed a handful of times. The rearrangement links TRBV5-1 to TRBJ2-1; 12 nucleotides align to TRBD2. J gave up 5 bases and V 0 bases, and 3 bases lay outside the gene matches. Germline CDR1 reads SGHRS; CDR2 reads YFSETQ. The CDR3 is made up of 16 amino acids. Here the CDR3 reads CASSLATSGGNNEQFF. CDR3 in DNA: TGCGCCAGCAGCTTGGCGACTAGCGGGGGTAACAATGAGCAGTTCTTC.

V gene TRBV19 combines with J gene TRBJ2-3; D perhaps matches TRBD2 (6 bases). This CDR3 comprises 15 residues. V lost 1 base and J lost 0, with 8 bases in between. Germline V gene lookup returns CDR1 LNHDA and CDR2 SQIVND (reference sequence). As DNA, the CDR3 is TGTGCCAGTAGTATAGGACTAGGAAGCACAGATACGCAGTATTTT. This codes for CASSIGLGSTDTQYF.

V gene TRBV6-1 combines with J gene TRBJ1-2, with D possibly matching TRBD1 (5 bases). The V end lost 9 bases, the J end lost 2 bases, and 13 bases lay between the germline ends. This CDR3 spans 13 amino acids. CDR1 MNHNS and CDR2 SASEGT come from the germline V gene. CDR3 coding DNA: TGTGCCAGTGCTCCAAAGGGGAACTATGGCTACACCTTC. This codes for CASAPKGNYGYTF.

The rearrangement links TRBV28 to TRBJ1-4, with D possibly TRBD1 on 6 matching bases. The CDR3 consists of 15 residues. V was pared by 4 bases and J by 7 bases, with 16 bases between. CDR1 and CDR2 from the germline V gene are MDHEN and SYDVKM. CDR3 loop: CASSYAGAGSEKLFF. CDR3 in DNA: TGTGCCAGCAGTTATGCGGGGGCAGGGAGTGAAAAACTGTTTTTT.

The chain links TRBV6-5 to TRBJ2-1; 9 positions agree with TRBD2. Germline trimming cut 5 bases from V and 5 bases from J; bases unmatched to any gene: 7. CDR3 length equals 15 residues. Germline V gene sequence: CDR1 MNHEY, CDR2 SVGAGI. The CDR3 coding sequence is TGTGCCAGCAGTCCCACGCTAGCGGGGAACAATGAGCAGTTCTTC. This sequence encodes CASSPTLAGNNEQFF.

The chain uses TRBV2 and TRBJ1-2; 8 bases fit TRBD1. This CDR3 region has 14 residues. The trim removed 3 bases at V and 3 bases at J, leaving 3 bases unmatched. Germline assignment: CDR1 SNHLY and CDR2 FYNNEI. The CDR3 loop is CASSDQGADYGYTF. In DNA, the CDR3 is TGTGCCAGCAGTGATCAGGGGGCGGACTATGGCTACACCTTC.

This clone was seen a handful of times. V usage is TRBV7-9 and J usage is TRBJ2-3; the D gene is possibly TRBD2 (7 bases). The CDR3 extends over 13 amino acids. Trimming took off 4 bases at V and 5 bases at J, with 10 bases between the two ends. The germline gives CDR1 SEHNR, CDR2 FQNEAQ (reference sequence). The CDR3 loop is CASSWEGGDTQYF. The CDR3 DNA reads as TGTGCCAGCAGCTGGGAGGGGGGAGATACGCAGTATTTT.